The rows below give T cell receptor beta chains drawn from one sample of a study of T cells after yellow fever vaccination. A single record per CDR3 protein comes from TCRdb applying MiXCR to the 5' RACE reads. This table has approximately 550,000 distinct CDR3 sequences, 19% appearing once. This specimen was PBMCs, taken 15 days after the yellow fever booster vaccination. The source is a young man who received the YFV17D yellow fever vaccine. CDR3s include the opening cysteine and the closing phenylalanine or tryptophan. The order of the fields is D gene, V gene, J gene, clone size, CDR3 DNA, CDR3 protein. The D gene is left open where the match is weak. Rows may omit the clone size; those that give it use once, few, many or a size class.

TRBD2	TRBV10-3	TRBJ2-5	few	TGTGCCATCCAAGCTAGCGGGAGGGGAGAGACCCAGTACTTC	CAIQASGRGETQYF
-	TRBV24-1	TRBJ2-2	few	TGTGCCACCAGTGAATCCACTAGCTCCGGGGAGCTGTTTTTT	CATSESTSSGELFF
-	TRBV3-1	TRBJ2-7	-	TGTGCCAGCAGCCAATTGGCAGGGTACTACGAGCAGTACTTC	CASSQLAGYYEQYF
-	TRBV10-2	TRBJ2-7	-	TGCGCCAGCAGGGGGGGATCCTACGAGCAGTACTTC	CASRGGSYEQYF
TRBD2	TRBV5-4	TRBJ2-1	-	TGTGCCAGCAGCCCTAGCGGGAGCGGTTACAATGAGCAGTTCTTC	CASSPSGSGYNEQFF
-	TRBV7-2	TRBJ2-1	-	TGTGCCAGCAGCTTCCGCCTGGACGGGCAGTTCTTC	CASSFRLDGQFF
-	TRBV5-1	TRBJ2-1	few	TGCGCCAGCAGCTGGGGGCGGTCCTACAATGAGCAGTTCTTC	CASSWGRSYNEQFF
TRBD2	TRBV7-9	TRBJ2-2	-	TGTGCCACATTAGCGGGAGACATCGGGGAGCTGTTTTTT	CATLAGDIGELFF
-	TRBV6-4	TRBJ2-7	-	TGTGCCAGCAGTGACTCTCGGGGATTAGTTCAGGGCGAGCAGTACTTC	CASSDSRGLVQGEQYF
-	TRBV12-3/TRBV12-4	TRBJ2-1	-	TGTGCCAGCAGTAGTGGGGTCCTGGGCAATGAGCAGTTCTTC	CASSSGVLGNEQFF
-	TRBV6-1	TRBJ2-3	-	TGTGCCAGCAGTCGACGGATAGATACGCAGTATTTT	CASSRRIDTQYF
-	TRBV5-1	TRBJ2-2	-	TGCGCCAGCAGCCGTCGACTGACGGGAGCTGGCGGGGAGCTGTTTTTT	CASSRRLTGAGGELFF
-	TRBV7-9	TRBJ2-5	few	TGTGCCAGCAGCGACCCTGGGGGATTTGAGACCCAGTACTTC	CASSDPGGFETQYF
-	TRBV7-2	TRBJ1-1	-	TGTGCCAGCAGCCGTCTGGGCCCGAACACTGAAGCTTTCTTT	CASSRLGPNTEAFF
TRBD2	TRBV7-2	TRBJ2-7	few	TGTGCCAGCAGCTTAGTCGGCACTAGCGGGGTACCCTACGAGCAGTACTTC	CASSLVGTSGVPYEQYF
TRBD1	TRBV6-4	TRBJ1-2	-	TGTGCCAGCAGTTCTGAGACAGGGGGTTGGGGCTACACCTTC	CASSSETGGWGYTF
TRBD2	TRBV6-2/TRBV6-3	TRBJ2-1	-	TGTGCCAGCAGTTACCGTATAGCGGGAGATAGAAGGTGGGAGCAGTTCTTC	CASSYRIAGDRRWEQFF
-	TRBV12-3/TRBV12-4	TRBJ1-3	few	TGTGCCAGCAGTTTACGGGGGGCGGTAGCTGGAAACACCATATATTTT	CASSLRGAVAGNTIYF